The 10 T cell receptor beta chains presented below share a single source sample, sequenced in a study of cytomegalovirus exposure and HLA in healthy donors. With 60 Vbeta and 13 Jbeta primers, the PCR was carried out. Clones were sequenced by immunoSEQ multiplex PCR, and TCRdb holds only the in-frame ones, with some missing. The sample holds under 200,000 clones; 82% are singletons and the top ten take around 9.1%. Material for sequencing was PBMCs. The receptors here all came from a male donor in good health and CMV-seropositive.

V and J are TRBV5-1 and TRBJ1-2, with D possibly TRBD1 on 5 matching bases. V was clipped by 3 bases and J by 4 bases, with 10 bases between them. Looked up from germline, CDR1 is SGHRS and CDR2 is YFSETQ. The CDR3 loop spans 13 amino acids. CDR3 in amino acids: CASSSDSSYGYTF. As DNA, the CDR3 is TGCGCCAGCAGCTCCGACAGTTCCTATGGCTACACCTTC. Filled out from reference TRBV5-1 and TRBJ1-2, the complete variable domain reads KAGVTQTPRYLIKTRGQQVTLSCSPISGHRSVSWYQQTPGQGLQFLFEYFSETQRNKGNFPGRFSGRQFSNSRSEMNVSTLELGDSALYLCASSSDSSYGYTFGSGTRLTVV.

J is TRBJ2-7 and V is TRBV25-1; 9 nucleotides match TRBD2. The CDR3 consists of 16 residues. The V gene end was trimmed by 1 base and the J gene end by 6 bases; junction bases not matched to a gene: 10. The germline gives CDR1 MGHDK, CDR2 SYGVNS. CDR3 sequence reads: CASSELGAGGLSEQYF. CDR3 DNA: TGTGCCAGCAGTGAATTAGGGGCGGGAGGGCTAAGCGAGCAGTACTTC.

This chain connects TRBV10-1 to TRBJ2-5; D is undetermined. V lost 0 bases, J lost 5 bases, and 10 bases lay in between. This CDR3 spans 14 amino acids. Germline V gene data show CDR1 as WNHNN and CDR2 as SYGVQD (reference sequence). The CDR3: CASSESNGGETQYF. In nucleotides, the CDR3 is TGCGCCAGCAGTGAGTCGAACGGCGGCGAGACCCAGTACTTC.

The rearrangement joins TRBV5-6 to TRBJ2-7; 9 nucleotides line up with TRBD1. V trimming: 0 bases; J trimming: 9 bases; junction bases outside the gene matches: 13. Germline CDR1 reads SGHDT; CDR2 reads YYEEEE. The CDR3 loop spans 16 amino acids. The CDR3 sequence is CASSLEKGQGPLRQYF. CDR3 nucleotide sequence: TGTGCCAGCAGCTTGGAAAAGGGACAGGGCCCCTTGAGGCAGTACTTC.

The DNA of the CDR3 is TGTGCCAGTAGTATAGATACGCCAATTAGCGGGAGCACAGATACGCAGTATTTT. Amino acid sequence: CASSIDTPISGSTDTQYF. The J gene is TRBJ2-3, the V gene TRBV19; TRBD2 matches 7 bases. The V segment lost 0 bases and the J segment 0 bases; nucleotides outside the gene matches: 9. Germline-derived CDR1 and CDR2 are LNHDA and SQIVND (reference sequence). This CDR3 comprises 18 residues.

The V and J genes are TRBV9 and TRBJ2-3; 9 bases are a match to TRBD2. The CDR3 has 16 residues. Germline loops: CDR1 SGDLS, CDR2 YYNGEE. The J segment lost 2 bases and the V segment lost 0 bases, leaving 4 bases of the junction unmatched. CDR3 in DNA: TGTGCCAGCAGCGTAGGATCTAGCGGGATCACAGATACGCAGTATTTT. It yields the protein CASSVGSSGITDTQYF.

The J gene is TRBJ1-6, the V gene TRBV4-1, with TRBD1 as a possible D gene (6 bases). The CDR3 loop spans 15 amino acids. CDR1 is MGHRA and CDR2 is YSYEKL in the germline V gene. Trimming shortened V by 1 base and J by 9 bases, and 13 bases separated the two germline ends. The CDR3 sequence: CASSQVSQGTSPLHF. In DNA form, the CDR3 reads TGCGCCAGCAGCCAAGTAAGCCAGGGGACTTCACCCCTCCACTTT.

The V and J genes are TRBV21-1 and TRBJ2-2; TRBD1 was called by the table and not checked on the DNA. TRBV21-1 is a recognized pseudogene. The CDR3 extends over 16 amino acids. CDR3 region: CASSAADRGGTGELFF. The CDR3 DNA sequence: TGTGCCAGCAGCGCAGCTGACAGGGGCGGTACCGGGGAGCTGTTTTTT.

This chain uses TRBV29-1 with TRBJ1-2; D remains unclear. V lost 2 bases and J lost 3, with 7 bases in between. Germline assignment: CDR1 SQVTM and CDR2 ANQGSEA. The length of the CDR3 is 12 residues. DNA of the CDR3: TGCAGCGTTGAAAACGGTCACTATGGCTACACCTTC. Its protein product is CSVENGHYGYTF. Full variable domain (missing parts from reference TRBV29-1 and TRBJ1-2): SAVISQKPSRDICQRGTSLTIQCQVDSQVTMMFWYRQQPGQSLTLIATANQGSEATYESGFVIDKFPISRPNLTFSTLTVSNMSPEDSSIYLCSVENGHYGYTFGSGTRLTVV.

The rearrangement joins TRBV11-2 to TRBJ2-1, with 9 nucleotides matching TRBD1. The J segment lost 8 bases and the V segment lost 4 bases, leaving 12 bases of the junction unmatched. Germline CDR1 is SGHAT and CDR2 is FQNNGV. CDR3 size: 16 residues. CDR3 DNA: TGTGCCAGCAGCTACAATCTCGGACAGGGGAGGGATGAGCAGTTCTTC. This sequence encodes CASSYNLGQGRDEQFF.